This is a list of T cell receptor beta chains from one sample in a study of blood T cells in healthy people across ages. TCRdb ran MiXCR on the 5' RACE reads and lists one entry per CDR3 protein. This sample yields around 620,000 distinct CDR3 sequences, of which approximately 25% are seen a single time; roughly 20% belongs to the top ten. Sequencing was done on a sample of blood. The receptor source for this set is a woman aged 70 to 79 in good health. Each CDR3 is given with its conserved first and last residue. Each record gives: J gene, clone size, V gene, D gene, CDR3 DNA, CDR3 protein. A D gene is named only where the DNA matches it firmly. The listing skips clone size in some rows; elsewhere it reads once, few, many or a size class.

j_call: TRBJ1-1; clone_size: few; v_call: TRBV9; d_call: NA; cdr3_nt: TGTGCCAGCAGCGGCTACCAATCGGGACCCCCTACGGCTTTCTTT; cdr3_aa: CASSGYQSGPPTAFF
j_call: TRBJ2-3; clone_size: once; v_call: TRBV6-5; d_call: TRBD2; cdr3_nt: TGTGCCAGCAGTTACTGGGCTAGCGGGAGCACAGATACGCAGTATTTT; cdr3_aa: CASSYWASGSTDTQYF
j_call: TRBJ1-4; clone_size: NA; v_call: TRBV18; d_call: NA; cdr3_nt: TGTGCCAGCTCACCCAGAGGGATTGAAAAACTGTTTTTT; cdr3_aa: CASSPRGIEKLFF
j_call: TRBJ2-5; clone_size: many; v_call: TRBV12-3/TRBV12-4; d_call: NA; cdr3_nt: TGTGCCAGCTCCTTATCGGGGACTCAAGAGACCCAGTACTTC; cdr3_aa: CASSLSGTQETQYF
j_call: TRBJ1-2; clone_size: NA; v_call: TRBV4-2; d_call: NA; cdr3_nt: TGTGCCAGCAGCCCCATACAGGGCGACGGTGGCTACACCTTC; cdr3_aa: CASSPIQGDGGYTF
j_call: TRBJ2-7; clone_size: NA; v_call: TRBV20-1; d_call: TRBD2; cdr3_nt: TGCAGTGCTACCCTAGCGGGGGGTTACGAGCAGTACTTC; cdr3_aa: CSATLAGGYEQYF
j_call: TRBJ2-5; clone_size: few; v_call: TRBV20-1; d_call: NA; cdr3_nt: TGCAGTGCTCCAGACAGAGACCAAGAGACCCAGTACTTC; cdr3_aa: CSAPDRDQETQYF
j_call: TRBJ2-7; clone_size: NA; v_call: TRBV9; d_call: NA; cdr3_nt: TGTGCCAGCAGCGTAGGCGGGACGGGTGCCCTCGAGCAGTACTTC; cdr3_aa: CASSVGGTGALEQYF
j_call: TRBJ2-1; clone_size: few; v_call: TRBV6-2/TRBV6-3; d_call: TRBD2; cdr3_nt: TGTGCCAGCAGGCCTCTTATCTCCAGCGGGGGGAACGATGAGCAGTTCTTC; cdr3_aa: CASRPLISSGGNDEQFF
j_call: TRBJ1-2; clone_size: few; v_call: TRBV4-1; d_call: NA; cdr3_nt: TGCGCCAGCAGCCAAGATCTTGGGCAGTCCTATGGCTACACCTTC; cdr3_aa: CASSQDLGQSYGYTF
j_call: TRBJ1-2; clone_size: few; v_call: TRBV3-1; d_call: NA; cdr3_nt: TGTGCCAGCAGCCAAAGTCGGCTCTATGGCTACACCTTC; cdr3_aa: CASSQSRLYGYTF